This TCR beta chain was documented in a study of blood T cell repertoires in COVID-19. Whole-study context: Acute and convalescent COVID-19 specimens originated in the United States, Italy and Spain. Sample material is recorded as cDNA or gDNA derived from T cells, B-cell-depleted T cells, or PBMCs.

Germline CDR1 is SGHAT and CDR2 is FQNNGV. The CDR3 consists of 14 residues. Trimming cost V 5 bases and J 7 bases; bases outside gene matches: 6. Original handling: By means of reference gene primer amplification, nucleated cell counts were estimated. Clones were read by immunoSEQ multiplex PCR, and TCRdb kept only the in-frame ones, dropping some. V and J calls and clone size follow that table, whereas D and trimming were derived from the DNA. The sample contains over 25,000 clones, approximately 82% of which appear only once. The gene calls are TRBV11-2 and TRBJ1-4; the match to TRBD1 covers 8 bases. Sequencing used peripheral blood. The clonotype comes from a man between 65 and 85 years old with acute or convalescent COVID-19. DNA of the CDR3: TGTGCCAGCAGCGTGACAGGGGACGGTGAAAAACTGTTTTTT. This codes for CASSVTGDGEKLFF.